The rows below give T cell receptor beta chains drawn from one sample of a study of T cells in Graves' hyperthyroidism and ophthalmopathy. TCRdb reanalysed the multiplex PCR reads using MiXCR and keeps one entry per CDR3 protein. Of about 480,000 distinct CDR3 sequences listed, 22% are singletons. Sequences were obtained from blood. These receptors all come from a woman in her 70s with Graves' ophthalmopathy. CDR3s include the opening cysteine and the closing phenylalanine or tryptophan. D genes are given only for firm matches. For some rows the clone size is stated as once, few or many, or as a class when expanded; others skip it.

-	TRBV15	TRBJ1-4	TRBD1	CATSRGQGTNEKLFF	TGTGCCACCAGCAGGGGACAGGGAACTAATGAAAAACTGTTTTTT
many	TRBV3-1	TRBJ2-7	-	CASSQVTQLGEQYF	TGTGCCAGCAGCCAAGTTACCCAATTGGGGGAGCAGTACTTC
few	TRBV19	TRBJ2-7	TRBD1	CASSPTGTGENEQYF	TGTGCCAGTAGCCCTACCGGGACAGGGGAGAACGAGCAGTACTTC
-	TRBV15	TRBJ1-5	-	CATSRENIQFQSQHF	TGTGCCACCAGCAGAGAGAATATTCAGTTTCAGTCCCAGCATTTT
many	TRBV7-2	TRBJ1-1	-	CASRSPGVSEAFF	TGTGCCAGCAGGTCTCCAGGGGTCTCTGAAGCTTTCTTT
few	TRBV12-3/TRBV12-4	TRBJ1-3	TRBD1	CASSSGTVRFSGNTIYF	TGTGCCAGCAGTTCCGGGACAGTCCGTTTCTCTGGAAACACCATATATTTT
few	TRBV7-9	TRBJ2-3	-	CASSPPGTYINTQYF	TGTGCCAGCAGCCCCCCCGGGACGTATATCAATACGCAGTATTTT
few	TRBV14	TRBJ2-7	TRBD1	CASSQAAGGFNEQYF	TGTGCCAGCAGCCAAGCGGCAGGGGGTTTCAACGAGCAGTACTTC
-	TRBV7-6	TRBJ2-1	-	CASSLQGWDEQFF	TGTGCCAGCAGCTTACAGGGGTGGGATGAGCAGTTCTTC
few	TRBV20-1	TRBJ2-2	-	CSAYQLGTNTGELFF	TGCAGTGCTTACCAACTAGGGACGAACACCGGGGAGCTGTTTTTT
-	TRBV27	TRBJ2-6	TRBD2	CASRREGFSGANVLTF	TGTGCCAGCAGAAGGGAGGGTTTCTCTGGGGCCAACGTCCTGACTTTC
many	TRBV28	TRBJ1-5	-	CASRTRRAGPNQPQHF	TGTGCCAGCAGGACGAGGCGGGCAGGCCCCAATCAGCCCCAGCATTTT
many	TRBV28	TRBJ2-5	-	CASSLYTGETQYF	TGTGCCAGCAGTTTATACACAGGGGAGACCCAGTACTTC
many	TRBV28	TRBJ2-7	-	CASTPLRGGLPYEQYF	TGTGCCAGCACCCCGCTAAGGGGCGGCCTGCCCTACGAGCAGTACTTC
few	TRBV6-2/TRBV6-3	TRBJ2-7	TRBD2	CASSYSGGTSGARDEQYF	TGTGCCAGCAGTTACTCGGGAGGGACTAGCGGGGCACGGGACGAGCAGTACTTC
few	TRBV30	TRBJ2-3	TRBD2	CAWSVPAGGYTDTQYF	TGTGCCTGGAGTGTACCAGCGGGAGGCTACACAGATACGCAGTATTTT
-	TRBV6-1	TRBJ2-5	-	CASSESVPQQETQYF	TGTGCCAGCAGTGAATCGGTGCCCCAACAAGAGACCCAGTACTTC
few	TRBV2	TRBJ1-4	-	CASCRGSGEKLFF	TGTGCCAGCTGCAGGGGATCAGGTGAAAAACTGTTTTTT
-	TRBV14	TRBJ2-1	-	CASSRQPSWAGKGDEQFF	TGTGCCAGCAGCCGCCAGCCTTCTTGGGCGGGAAAGGGGGATGAGCAGTTCTTC
many	TRBV2	TRBJ1-1	-	CASSGDFKEAFF	TGTGCCAGCAGCGGGGACTTTAAGGAAGCTTTCTTT
many	TRBV13	TRBJ2-5	-	CASSSLGQETQYF	TGTGCCAGCAGTTCATTGGGCCAAGAGACCCAGTACTTC
few	TRBV19	TRBJ2-7	-	CASSIDGNPTGEQYF	TGTGCCAGTAGTATAGATGGGAACCCTACGGGAGAGCAGTACTTC
many	TRBV28	TRBJ2-2	TRBD1	CASRRQGAGELFF	TGTGCCAGCAGACGACAGGGGGCTGGGGAGCTGTTTTTT
-	TRBV7-8	TRBJ2-2	-	CASSQTHRITGELFF	TGTGCCAGCAGCCAAACCCACAGGATCACCGGGGAGCTGTTTTTT
many	TRBV11-2	TRBJ1-6	TRBD1	CASRSEGQGTSPLHF	TGTGCCAGCAGATCGGAGGGACAGGGGACTTCACCCCTCCACTTT
few	TRBV2	TRBJ2-2	-	CASSFPGHGTGELFF	TGTGCCAGCAGTTTCCCGGGACACGGGACCGGGGAGCTGTTTTTT
-	TRBV15	TRBJ2-1	-	CATSRGAGDLDEQFF	TGTGCCACCAGCAGAGGCGCAGGGGACTTGGATGAGCAGTTCTTC
many	TRBV11-2	TRBJ2-1	TRBD2	CASSQGTSVINEQFF	TGTGCCAGCAGTCAAGGGACTAGCGTTATCAATGAGCAGTTCTTC
few	TRBV5-1	TRBJ2-7	TRBD1	CASSPLVGQGREQYF	TGCGCCAGCAGCCCCCTCGTCGGACAGGGGCGAGAGCAGTACTTC
few	TRBV6-2/TRBV6-3	TRBJ2-1	-	CASSTLAPSSYNEQFF	TGTGCCAGCAGTACCCTAGCGCCAAGCTCCTACAATGAGCAGTTCTTC
-	TRBV27	TRBJ2-1	-	CASSFLGTDEQFF	TGTGCCAGCAGTTTCCTCGGGACGGATGAGCAGTTCTTC
-	TRBV6-1	TRBJ1-5	TRBD1	CAGSSADREYDQPQHF	TGTGCCGGCAGTAGTGCGGACAGGGAATACGACCAGCCCCAGCATTTT
many	TRBV28	TRBJ1-2	-	CASSFTGGGNYGYTF	TGTGCCAGCAGTTTTACTGGGGGCGGCAACTATGGCTACACCTTC
-	TRBV7-3	TRBJ2-1	-	CASSLNYVSEQFF	TGTGCCAGCAGCTTAAACTACGTTTCTGAGCAGTTCTTC
-	TRBV7-3	TRBJ2-7	-	CASSLNPGLSSYEQYF	TGTGCCAGCAGCTTAAACCCAGGGCTAAGCTCCTACGAGCAGTACTTC
few	TRBV19	TRBJ2-1	-	CASTQLNEQFF	TGTGCCAGTACCCAACTCAATGAGCAGTTCTTC
many	TRBV7-2	TRBJ2-2	-	CASSAPPANTGELFF	TGTGCCAGCAGCGCCCCGCCAGCGAACACCGGGGAGCTGTTTTTT
few	TRBV15	TRBJ2-7	-	CATSSPGTPYEQYF	TGTGCCACCAGCAGTCCCGGGACTCCGTACGAGCAGTACTTC
-	TRBV6-1	TRBJ2-3	-	CASRVTRTDTQYF	TGTGCCAGCAGAGTGACACGCACAGATACGCAGTATTTT
-	TRBV12-3/TRBV12-4	TRBJ1-5	TRBD1	CASSIQGFHQLQHF	TGTGCCAGCAGTATACAGGGGTTTCATCAGCTCCAGCATTTT
-	TRBV30	TRBJ2-5	-	CAWSVDRRQETQYF	TGTGCCTGGAGTGTCGACAGAAGACAAGAGACCCAGTACTTC
many	TRBV7-2	TRBJ2-7	-	CASSPGLGGHEQYF	TGTGCCAGCAGCCCGGGACTAGGGGGCCACGAGCAGTACTTC
few	TRBV28	TRBJ2-4	-	CASSLGGGADIQYF	TGTGCCAGCAGTTTGGGAGGGGGCGCGGACATTCAGTACTTC
many	TRBV7-3	TRBJ2-5	TRBD2	CASSPGASGRAWETQYF	TGTGCCAGCAGCCCTGGCGCTAGCGGGAGGGCCTGGGAGACCCAGTACTTC
few	TRBV6-1	TRBJ1-3	-	CASSDGTFSGNTIYF	TGTGCCAGCAGCGACGGGACCTTCTCTGGAAACACCATATATTTT
-	TRBV18	TRBJ1-6	-	CASSIYRDNNSPLHF	TGTGCCAGCTCAATATACCGGGACAATAATTCACCCCTCCACTTT
few	TRBV6-2/TRBV6-3	TRBJ2-7	-	CASSRGPYEQYF	TGTGCCAGCAGCCGGGGACCCTACGAGCAGTACTTC
many	TRBV12-3/TRBV12-4	TRBJ2-5	TRBD2	CASSLGLAGAETQYF	TGTGCCAGCAGTCTGGGACTAGCGGGAGCTGAGACCCAGTACTTC
many	TRBV15	TRBJ2-1	-	CATSRAPDSSYNEQFF	TGTGCCACCAGCAGAGCCCCAGATTCATCTTACAATGAGCAGTTCTTC
many	TRBV20-1	TRBJ2-7	-	CSAPGPDYYEQYF	TGCAGTGCCCCGGGACCAGACTACTACGAGCAGTACTTC
few	TRBV6-1	TRBJ1-5	-	CASSELGGGQPQHF	TGTGCCAGCAGTGAATTGGGGGGGGGTCAGCCCCAGCATTTT
few	TRBV28	TRBJ2-1	-	CASSLSTREQFF	TGTGCCAGCAGTTTATCGACCAGGGAGCAGTTCTTC
few	TRBV5-1	TRBJ1-2	TRBD1	CASSLDGTGDGGYTF	TGCGCCAGCAGCCTAGACGGGACAGGGGACGGAGGCTACACCTTC
few	TRBV7-3	TRBJ2-1	TRBD2	CASSSGTSGEQFF	TGTGCCAGCAGCTCTGGGACTAGCGGGGAGCAGTTCTTC
many	TRBV20-1	TRBJ1-1	-	CSARARDFLATEAFF	TGCAGTGCTAGAGCACGGGACTTCCTGGCTACTGAAGCTTTCTTT